The 29 T cell receptor beta chains given below trace back to one sample, sequenced in a study of technical replicates of blood from a handful of donors. The method was immunoSEQ multiplex PCR; TCRdb's version includes in-frame clones alone and lacks a portion of them. This sample has 90,000 to 100,000 clones, with 85% to 95% found just once. The sequenced sample was T cells isolated from PBMCs. The receptors shown here come from a human donor in good health.

CDR3 amino acids: CASGHVDFQETQYF. DNA for the CDR3: TGTGCCAGCGGTCACGTAGATTTCCAAGAGACCCAGTACTTC. This chain joins TRBV28 and TRBJ2-5; unclear D gene. Germline CDR1 reads MDHEN; CDR2 reads SYDVKM. The CDR3 consists of 14 residues. The V end was cut by 8 bases, the J end by 1 base, with 14 bases between.

J is TRBJ2-1 and V is TRBV5-1, with a tentative D call TRBD1 (5 bases). V shed 1 base and J shed 2 bases, with 10 bases lying between them. The CDR3 sequence is 15 residues long. CDR1 and CDR2 (germline): SGHRS, YFSETQ. CDR3 sequence: CASSLQGSPYNEQFF. The CDR3 DNA sequence: TGCGCCAGCAGCTTGCAGGGATCCCCCTACAATGAGCAGTTCTTC.

The CDR3 loop reads CASSAHYRGSASYEQYF. In DNA, the CDR3 is TGTGCCAGCAGCGCACACTACAGGGGGTCGGCATCCTACGAGCAGTACTTC. The chain is built from TRBV11-3 and TRBJ2-7, with 8 bases fitting TRBD1. CDR3 length: 17 residues. J gave up 1 base and V 5 bases, and 13 bases lay outside the gene matches. The germline CDR1 and CDR2 sequences are SGHNT and YENEEA.

The chain links TRBV7-9 to TRBJ2-7; no definite D call. This CDR3 has 11 residues. With 5 bases removed from V and 2 bases from J, the gap between germline ends came to 4 bases. CDR1 is SEHNR, CDR2 FQNEAQ, per germline (reference sequence). CDR3 protein: CASSNTYEQYF. The DNA of the CDR3 is TGTGCCAGCAGCAACACCTACGAGCAGTACTTC. Full variable domain (outside the CDR3, taken from reference TRBV7-9 and TRBJ2-7): DTGVSQNPRHKITKRGQNVTFRCDPISEHNRLYWYRQTLGQGPEFLTYFQNEAQLEKSRLLSDRFSAERPKGSFSTLEIQRTEQGDSAMYLCASSNTYEQYFGPGTRLTVT.

The chain links TRBV27 to TRBJ2-1; 8 bases fit TRBD2. V was clipped by 3 bases and J by 8 bases; unmatched bases: 12. The CDR3 extends over 16 amino acids. The germline V gene has CDR1 MNHEY and CDR2 SMNVEV (reference sequence). The CDR3 sequence is CASSFEYSGIIYEQFF. For the CDR3, the DNA is TGTGCCAGCAGTTTCGAGTATAGCGGGATCATCTATGAGCAGTTCTTC.

This sequence joins TRBV7-9 and TRBJ2-2; 7 bases fit TRBD1. The ends lost 4 bases at V and 0 bases at J; junction bases unmatched: 2. The CDR3 runs 15 residues. Germline CDR1 reads SEHNR; CDR2 reads FQNEAQ (reference sequence). Written as DNA, the CDR3 is TGTGCCAGCAGCTACGACAGGGCGAACACCGGGGAGCTGTTTTTT. Translated: CASSYDRANTGELFF.

The chain combines TRBV25-1 with TRBJ1-4, with D possibly being TRBD1 (5 bases). The germline V gene encodes CDR1 MGHDK and CDR2 SYGVNS. This CDR3 is built from 15 residues. Trimming shortened V by 1 base and J by 8 bases, and 14 bases separated the two germline ends. The CDR3 coding sequence is TGTGCCAGCAGTGAATGGGGGGAGGGAGAAGAAAAACTGTTTTTT. Translation: CASSEWGEGEEKLFF.

The CDR3 loop is CASSEEEVGTGNTIYF. CDR3 nucleotide sequence: TGCGCCAGCAGTGAGGAGGAGGTAGGGACTGGAAACACCATATATTTT. The V call is TRBV10-1, the J call TRBJ1-3; D is unresolved. The CDR3 totals 16 residues. Germline V gives CDR1 WNHNN, CDR2 SYGVQD (reference sequence). The V end was cut by 2 bases, the J end by 2 bases, with 13 bases between.

This chain connects TRBV9 to TRBJ2-7; unclear D gene. V was clipped by 3 bases and J by 3 bases, with 10 bases between them. The germline gives CDR1 SGDLS, CDR2 YYNGEE. The CDR3 is made up of 13 amino acids. CDR3 nucleotides: TGTGCCAGCAGCGCCCCCCCCATCTACGAGCAGTACTTC. Amino acid sequence: CASSAPPIYEQYF.

V usage is TRBV9 and J usage is TRBJ1-2; no clear D gene. Germline V lookup: CDR1 SGDLS, CDR2 YYNGEE. Deletions cut 5 bases from V and 10 bases from J, with 12 bases between. CDR3 length: 11 amino acids. The CDR3, as DNA: TGTGCCAGCAGTTTATCAGGAAACTACACCTTC. Encoded protein: CASSLSGNYTF.

The genes are TRBV28 and TRBJ2-4, with D maybe TRBD1 (6 bases). The V gene lost 10 bases and the J gene lost 6 bases, with 13 bases spanning the gap. The CDR3 totals 12 residues. Germline assignment: CDR1 MDHEN and CDR2 SYDVKM. The CDR3: CATETGVNIQYF. CDR3 sequence (DNA): TGTGCCACTGAGACAGGCGTAAACATTCAGTACTTC.

This chain links TRBV6-5 with TRBJ2-5; TRBD1 aligns across 9 bases. The germline V gene has CDR1 MNHEY and CDR2 SVGAGI. The ends lost 7 bases at V and 3 bases at J; junction bases unmatched: 3. The CDR3 spans 13 residues. This CDR3 is CASIRQGEETQYF. The DNA of the CDR3 is TGTGCCAGCATAAGACAGGGGGAAGAGACCCAGTACTTC.

V gene TRBV11-2 combines with J gene TRBJ2-1; 8 bases map to TRBD2. Unmatched junction bases numbered 7, after V lost 4 bases and J lost 5 bases. Per germline, CDR1 SGHAT and CDR2 FQNNGV. CDR3 length equals 15 residues. CDR3 nucleotides: TGTGCCAGCAGCTCGACTCCAGCGGGAGACAATGAGCAGTTCTTC. Its protein product is CASSSTPAGDNEQFF.

The sample holds one count of this clone. The gene calls are TRBV9 and TRBJ2-1; 7 nucleotides agree with TRBD1. There are 15 residues in the CDR3. Germline V gene lookup returns CDR1 SGDLS and CDR2 YYNGEE. The V and J ends lost 1 base and 8 bases, in that order; junction bases with no gene match: 9. The CDR3 DNA is TGTGCCAGCAGCGTAAGAACCGGGGACAGTCATGAGCAGTTCTTC. It translates to CASSVRTGDSHEQFF. The full variable domain, completed using reference TRBV9 and TRBJ2-1, is DSGVTQTPKHLITATGQRVTLRCSPRSGDLSVYWYQQSLDQGLQFLIQYYNGEERAKGNILERFSAQQFPDLHSELNLSSLELGDSALYFCASSVRTGDSHEQFFGPGTRLTVL.

The chain is built from TRBV27 and TRBJ2-7; D is perhaps TRBD2 (6 bases). In germline, CDR1 is MNHEY, CDR2 SMNVEV (reference sequence). The V gene lost 1 base and the J gene lost 7 bases, with 14 bases spanning the gap. The CDR3 is made up of 14 amino acids. This CDR3 is CASSLLGGSREQYF. CDR3 nucleotide sequence: TGTGCCAGCAGTTTATTGGGGGGATCGCGGGAGCAGTACTTC.

The chain recombines TRBV4-1 with TRBJ2-1; 10 bases fit TRBD1. Germline V gene sequence: CDR1 MGHRA, CDR2 YSYEKL. The trim removed 4 bases at V and 9 bases at J, leaving 12 bases unmatched. The CDR3 totals 16 residues. CDR3 bases: TGCGCCAGCAGCCCCAGACAGGGGGCGAGTAGCGGTGAGCAGTTCTTC. The encoded protein is CASSPRQGASSGEQFF.

This clone was seen a single time. The chain carries TRBV6-5 and TRBJ2-7, with D perhaps TRBD2 (6 bases). Germline V gene sequence: CDR1 MNHEY, CDR2 SVGAGI. The CDR3 extends over 13 amino acids. Trimming removed 6 bases from V and 3 bases from J, with 12 bases in between. CDR3 bases: TGTGCCAGCAGGAGGGGCGGGAACTACGAGCAGTACTTC. Translation gives CASRRGGNYEQYF.

V gene TRBV30 combines with J gene TRBJ1-1; D is possibly TRBD1 (5 bases). Germline values: CDR1 GTSNPN, CDR2 SVGIG (reference sequence). Trimming stripped 3 bases from V and 1 base from J, with 6 bases between. The length of the CDR3 is 12 residues. CDR3 loop: CAWRQANTEAFF. Here the CDR3 DNA reads TGTGCCTGGAGACAGGCGAACACTGAAGCTTTCTTT. Based on the CDR3 plus reference TRBV30 and TRBJ1-1, the full variable domain is SQTIHQWPATLVQPVGSPLSLECTVEGTSNPNLYWYRQAAGRGLQLLFYSVGIGQISSEVPQNLSASRPQDRQFILSSKKLLLSDSGFYLCAWRQANTEAFFGQGTRLTVV.

This rearrangement joins TRBV6-5 to TRBJ2-5, with D maybe TRBD1 (5 bases). Deletions cut 4 bases from V and 0 bases from J, with 15 bases between. The CDR3 length is 16 residues. CDR1 is MNHEY and CDR2 is SVGAGI in the germline V gene. The DNA for the CDR3 is TGTGCCAGCAGTTTAATGACAGTGACAGACCAAGAGACCCAGTACTTC. This translates into CASSLMTVTDQETQYF.

The V call is TRBV7-9, the J call TRBJ1-2; D remains unclear. Germline V gene data show CDR1 as SEHNR and CDR2 as FQNEAQ (reference sequence). Trimming left V 1 base short and J 7 bases short, with 7 bases between. The CDR3 spans 12 residues. The CDR3 DNA reads TGTGCCAGCAGCTTAGTATCGGGTGGCTACACCTTC. Protein product: CASSLVSGGYTF.

V usage is TRBV27 and J usage is TRBJ2-6; tentatively, D is TRBD2 (5 bases). The germline V and J ends were trimmed by 2 bases and 4 bases, with 21 bases remaining between them. CDR1 MNHEY and CDR2 SMNVEV come from the germline V gene (reference sequence). The CDR3 contains 19 residues. The CDR3 loop is CASSLKMARELLGANVLTF. In DNA form, the CDR3 reads TGTGCCAGCAGTTTAAAGATGGCTCGGGAATTACTAGGGGCCAACGTCCTGACTTTC. The full variable domain, rest sourced from reference TRBV27 and TRBJ2-6, is EAQVTQNPRYLITVTGKKLTVTCSQNMNHEYMSWYRQDPGLGLRQIYYSMNVEVTDKGDVPEGYKVSRKEKRNFPLILESPSPNQTSLYFCASSLKMARELLGANVLTFGAGSRLTVL.

V is TRBV9 and J is TRBJ2-7; 10 bases are shared with TRBD2. The CDR3 runs to 19 residues. The J segment lost 0 bases and the V segment lost 0 bases, leaving 12 bases of the junction unmatched. Germline V gene sequence: CDR1 SGDLS, CDR2 YYNGEE. CDR3 sequence: CASSVAVASGGGYSYEQYF. The DNA for the CDR3 is TGTGCCAGCAGCGTAGCTGTGGCTAGCGGGGGCGGATACTCCTACGAGCAGTACTTC.

The chain couples TRBV7-3 to TRBJ2-5, with a tentative D call TRBD2 (6 bases). V lost 0 bases, J lost 2 bases, and 13 bases lay in between. Per germline, CDR1 SGHTA and CDR2 FQGTGA. The CDR3 runs to 16 residues. The CDR3 sequence is CASSLTGRRDQETQYF. CDR3 bases: TGTGCCAGCAGCTTAACGGGAAGGCGGGATCAAGAGACCCAGTACTTC.

V and J are TRBV28 and TRBJ2-1, with D perhaps TRBD2 (6 bases). The V gene lost 2 bases and the J gene lost 1 base, with 9 bases spanning the gap. Per the germline V gene, CDR1 is MDHEN and CDR2 is SYDVKM. The CDR3 has 15 amino acids. The DNA for the CDR3 is TGTGCCAGCAGTTTACGGGGGAGATCCTACAATGAGCAGTTCTTC. It translates to CASSLRGRSYNEQFF.

The rearrangement uses TRBV11-2 and TRBJ2-7; D is perhaps TRBD2 (6 bases). Germline CDR1 SGHAT, CDR2 FQNNGV. This CDR3 spans 12 amino acids. Trimming left V 5 bases short and J 4 bases short, with 9 bases between. CDR3 sequence reads: CASSGGGYEQYF. The CDR3 nucleotides are TGTGCCAGCAGCGGAGGAGGGTACGAGCAGTACTTC. Full variable domain (remainder filled in from reference TRBV11-2 and TRBJ2-7): EAGVAQSPRYKIIEKRQSVAFWCNPISGHATLYWYQQILGQGPKLLIQFQNNGVVDDSQLPKDRFSAERLKGVDSTLKIQPAKLEDSAVYLCASSGGGYEQYFGPGTRLTVT.

This rearrangement joins TRBV29-1 to TRBJ2-7; weak D call: TRBD1 (5 bases). The ends were cut back, 7 bases at V and 3 bases at J, with 13 bases in the middle. This CDR3 contains 12 residues. Germline CDR1 reads SQVTM; CDR2 reads ANQGSEA. CDR3 amino acids: CSATEHGYEQYF. The CDR3 DNA sequence: TGCAGCGCGACAGAACACGGCTACGAGCAGTACTTC.

The chain couples TRBV5-1 to TRBJ2-7; D is unclear. The CDR3 contains 14 residues. V was shortened by 0 bases and J by 4 bases, with 11 bases between the two germline ends. The germline gives CDR1 SGHRS, CDR2 YFSETQ. The CDR3 is CASSLEAVRYEQYF. The CDR3 nucleotides read TGCGCCAGCAGCTTGGAGGCGGTTAGGTACGAGCAGTACTTC.

This clone was seen a single time. V gene TRBV4-1 combines with J gene TRBJ2-1; D gene unclear. Germline lookup yields CDR1 MGHRA and CDR2 YSYEKL. CDR3 length: 16 amino acids. V gave up 0 bases and J gave up 0 bases, with 9 bases separating them. This CDR3 reads CASSQESPSSYNEQFF. CDR3 sequence (DNA): TGCGCCAGCAGCCAAGAGAGCCCGAGCTCCTACAATGAGCAGTTCTTC.

The chain uses TRBV27 and TRBJ1-3; a possible D gene is TRBD1 (5 bases). Germline V gene lookup returns CDR1 MNHEY and CDR2 SMNVEV (reference sequence). The V and J ends lost 2 bases and 1 base respectively, with 12 bases between them. This CDR3 is built from 16 residues. The CDR3 DNA is TGTGCCAGCAGTTTACAGCCCGGGGGATCTGGAAACACCATATATTTT. The encoded protein is CASSLQPGGSGNTIYF.